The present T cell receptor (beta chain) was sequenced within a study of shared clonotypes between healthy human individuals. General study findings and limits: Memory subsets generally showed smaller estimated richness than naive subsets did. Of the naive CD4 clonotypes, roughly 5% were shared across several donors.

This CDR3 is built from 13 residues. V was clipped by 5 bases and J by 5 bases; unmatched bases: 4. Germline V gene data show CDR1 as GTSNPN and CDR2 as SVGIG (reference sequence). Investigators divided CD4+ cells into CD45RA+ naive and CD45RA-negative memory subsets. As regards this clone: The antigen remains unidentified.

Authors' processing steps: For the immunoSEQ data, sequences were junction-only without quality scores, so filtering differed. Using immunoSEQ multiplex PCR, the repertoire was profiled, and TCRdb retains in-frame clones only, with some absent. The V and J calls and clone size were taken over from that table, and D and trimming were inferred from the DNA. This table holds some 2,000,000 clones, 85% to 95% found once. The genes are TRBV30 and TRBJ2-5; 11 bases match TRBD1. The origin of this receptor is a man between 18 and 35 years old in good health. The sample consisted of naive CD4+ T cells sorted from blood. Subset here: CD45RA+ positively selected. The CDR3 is CAWWTGGAETQYF. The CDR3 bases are TGTGCCTGGTGGACAGGGGGCGCGGAGACCCAGTACTTC.